The entry that follows covers one T cell receptor beta chain sequence. Its cognate antigen is unknown. Every donor was a healthy Caucasian. This specimen belongs to a study of identical twins. Findings and limits, study-wide: Out-of-frame alpha sequences common to twins were enriched for low generation probability.

Trimming removed 1 base at V and 0 bases at J, with 12 bases between. CDR1 and CDR2 (germline): SGHAT, FQNNGV. CDR3 length: 16 residues. TCRdb recomputed calls from the 5' RACE reads with MiXCR, one row per CDR3 protein. The sample lists 250,000 or so distinct CDR3 sequences, approximately 8.3% occurring once. These data were likewise used in another study, on yellow fever vaccine responses in identical twins.

The specimen sequenced was CD8+ T cells sorted from blood. The chain links TRBV11-2 to TRBJ2-5; D gene unclear. This TCR derives from a woman between 18 and 30 years old in good health. The CDR3 bases are TGTGCCAGCAGCTTAGTTGCGGAAACGTACCAAGAGACCCAGTACTTC. It yields the protein CASSLVAETYQETQYF.